The clone carrying this T cell receptor (beta chain) is termed medium-sized. Its target is not known. This entry belongs to a study of spatial heterogeneity in lung cancer. The overall study: The mean occurrence of each unique TCR and UMI combination in raw reads exceeded eight.

With V trimmed by 3 bases and J by 0 bases, 10 bases remained unmatched. The CDR3 extends over 18 amino acids. Per the germline V gene, CDR1 is SNHLY and CDR2 is FYNNEI. Specified time point: sample taken at primary tumor resection. Tumor, nontumor lung or frozen PBMC supplied whole RNA that was sequenced unsorted. TCR cDNA molecules were tagged individually, and each one carried a unique molecular identifier. TCRdb re-derived calls from the 5' RACE reads in MiXCR, one entry per CDR3 protein. The profile shows some 52,000 distinct CDR3 sequences, approximately 7% of them singletons. The study, taken as a whole, reports: Tumor TCRs that were ubiquitous and expanded showed up in blood more at resection than follow-up.

The starting material was PBMCs, obtained at surgery. This receptor was taken from a female donor with early-stage non-small cell lung cancer. This chain connects TRBV2 to TRBJ2-1; 8 bases are shared with TRBD2. This CDR3 is CASSEVGGGTSSYNEQFF. The CDR3 region has the DNA TGTGCCAGCAGTGAGGTGGGCGGGGGGACGAGCTCCTACAATGAGCAGTTCTTC.